This T cell receptor (beta chain) was documented in a study of post-analysis software for immune sequencing data. Study as a whole: The courses of disease that were included comprised relapsing-remitting, secondary progressive and progressive-relapsing multiple sclerosis.

As concerns this clonotype: Its matching antigen is unknown.

Unique molecular identifiers were carried by the TCR beta cDNA libraries. One entry per CDR3 protein, called by TCRdb with MiXCR from the PCR reads. The table has approximately 660,000 distinct CDR3 sequences, approximately 59% seen once; the top ten hold around 10%. Study-wide findings and caveats: Multiple sclerosis patients had significantly lower normalized Chao1 diversity than controls. TRBV segments more frequent in patients than in controls numbered roughly 5 and included TRBV5-6, TRBV5-1 and TRBV20-1.

The V and J ends lost 1 base and 7 bases respectively, with 10 bases between them. The CDR3 runs to 13 residues. Germline V lookup: CDR1 MGHRA, CDR2 YSYEKL. This chain joins TRBV4-1 and TRBJ1-1, with no clear D. The sequencing input was blood. The sequence was collected from a girl aged 2 to 10 with multiple sclerosis. In DNA form, the CDR3 reads TGCGCCAGCAGCCAAGGAAAGGCGGATGAAGCTTTCTTT. It translates to CASSQGKADEAFF.